The clone carrying this TCR beta chain has a count of ten or more. In TCRdb, the reads were re-called with MiXCR into one record per CDR3 protein. In the table there are 120,000 to 150,000 distinct CDR3 sequences, 5% to 6.5% of which are singletons. The source of the sample is a study of T cell repertoires in cytomegalovirus infection. The source of this sequence is a human donor in good health (CMV status not recorded). Some clones in this sample may be carry-over from other donors' samples. Sequenced input: PBMCs.

CDR3 sequence: CASSQFGTGSYNEQFF. As DNA, the CDR3 is TGTGCCAGCAGCCAATTCGGGACAGGGAGCTACAATGAGCAGTTCTTC. This sequence joins TRBV5-4 and TRBJ2-1, with 9 nucleotides matching TRBD1. V lost 4 bases, J lost 3 bases, and 8 bases stayed unmatched. Germline V gives CDR1 SGHNT, CDR2 YYREEE (reference sequence). This CDR3 contains 16 residues. The full variable domain, with the rest looked up from reference TRBV5-4 and TRBJ2-1, is ETGVTQSPTHLIKTRGQQVTLRCSSQSGHNTVSWYQQALGQGPQFIFQYYREEENGRGNFPPRFSGLQFPNYSSELNVNALELDDSALYLCASSQFGTGSYNEQFFGPGTRLTVL.